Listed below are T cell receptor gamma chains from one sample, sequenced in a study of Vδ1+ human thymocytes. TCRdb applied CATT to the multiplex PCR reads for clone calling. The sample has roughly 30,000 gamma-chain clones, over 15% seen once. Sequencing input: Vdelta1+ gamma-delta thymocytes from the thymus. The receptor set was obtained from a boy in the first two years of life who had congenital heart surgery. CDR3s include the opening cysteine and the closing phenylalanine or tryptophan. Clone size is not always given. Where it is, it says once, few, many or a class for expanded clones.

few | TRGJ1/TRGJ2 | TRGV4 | CATWDVHKKLF | TGTGCCACCTGGGACGTACATAAGAAACTCTTT
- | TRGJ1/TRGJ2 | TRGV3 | CATWDRLSNYYKKLF | TGTGCCACCTGGGACAGACTCTCGAATTATTATAAGAAACTCTTT
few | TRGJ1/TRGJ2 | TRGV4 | CATWDGTYKKLF | TGTGCCACCTGGGATGGGACATATAAGAAACTCTTT
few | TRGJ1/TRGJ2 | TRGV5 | CATWDRPRANYYKKLF | TGTGCCACCTGGGACAGGCCGCGGGCGAATTATTATAAGAAACTCTTT
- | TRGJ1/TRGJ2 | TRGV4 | CATWDSPRYYKKLF | TGTGCCACCTGGGATTCGCCAAGGTATTATAAGAAACTCTTT
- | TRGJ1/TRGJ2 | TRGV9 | CALWDLYKKLF | TGTGCCTTGTGGGATCTTTATAAGAAACTCTTT
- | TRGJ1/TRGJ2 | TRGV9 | CALWEVRSAKKLF | TGTGCCTTGTGGGAGGTGAGGTCGGCTAAGAAACTCTTT
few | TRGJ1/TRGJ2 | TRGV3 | CATWDRQNYYKKLF | TGTGCCACCTGGGACAGGCAAAATTATTATAAGAAACTCTTT
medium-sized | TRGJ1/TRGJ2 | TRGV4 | CATWDGRYYKKLF | TGTGCCACCTGGGATGGGCGATATTATAAGAAACTCTTT
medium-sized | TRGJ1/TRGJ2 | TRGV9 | CALWEFKHKKLF | TGTGCCTTGTGGGAGTTCAAACATAAGAAACTCTTT
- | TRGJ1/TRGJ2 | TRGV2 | CATWDGLIWKLF | TGTGCCACCTGGGACGGGCTAATTTGGAAACTCTTT
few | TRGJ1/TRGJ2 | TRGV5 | CATWDRTLPNYYKKLF | TGTGCCACCTGGGACAGAACCCTCCCGAATTATTATAAGAAACTCTTT
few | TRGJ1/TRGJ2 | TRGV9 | CALWELPTGEKLF | TGTGCCTTGTGGGAGCTACCAACTGGGGAGAAACTCTTT
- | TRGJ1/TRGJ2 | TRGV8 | CATWDNSTGYKKLF | TGTGCCACCTGGGATAACTCTACGGGGTATAAGAAACTCTTT
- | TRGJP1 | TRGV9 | CAWTPYAGWFKIF | TGTGCCTGGACCCCGTACGCTGGTTGGTTCAAGATATTT
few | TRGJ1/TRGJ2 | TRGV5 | CATWDRDYYKKLF | TGTGCCACCTGGGATCGGGATTATTATAAGAAACTCTTT
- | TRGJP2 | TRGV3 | CATWDRGCDWIKTF | TGTGCCACCTGGGACAGAGGATGTGATTGGATCAAGACGTTT
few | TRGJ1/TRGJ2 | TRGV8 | CATYYKKLF | TGTGCCACGTATTATAAGAAACTCTTT
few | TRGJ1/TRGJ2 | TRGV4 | CATWDFVFMDKKLF | TGTGCCACCTGGGATTTTGTTTTTATGGATAAGAAACTCTTT
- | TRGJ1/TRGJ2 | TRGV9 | CALWEVRNLEKLF | TGTGCCTTGTGGGAGGTGCGGAACCTAGAGAAACTCTTT
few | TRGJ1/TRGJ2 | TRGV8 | CATWDSLGKYKKLF | TGTGCCACCTGGGATTCCCTGGGGAAATATAAGAAACTCTTT
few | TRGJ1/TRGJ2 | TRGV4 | CATWDGSNYYKKLF | TGTGCCACCTGGGATGGCAGCAATTATTATAAGAAACTCTTT
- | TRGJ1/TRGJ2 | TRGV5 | CATWDNSGYYKKLF | TGTGCCACCTGGGATAATTCGGGTTATTATAAGAAACTCTTT
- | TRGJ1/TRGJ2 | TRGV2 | CATWDASNYYKKLF | TGTGCCACCTGGGACGCGTCGAATTATTATAAGAAACTCTTT
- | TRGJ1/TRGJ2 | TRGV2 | CATWDGHNYKKLF | TGTGCCACCTGGGACGGGCACAATTATAAGAAACTCTTT
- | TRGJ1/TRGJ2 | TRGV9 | CALWECDKKLF | TGTGCCTTGTGGGAGTGTGATAAGAAACTCTTT
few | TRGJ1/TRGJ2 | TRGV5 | CATWVAPKKLF | TGTGCCACCTGGGTGGCACCAAAGAAACTCTTT
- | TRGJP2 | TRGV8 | CATWDTSKPYPDWIKTF | TGTGCCACCTGGGATACCAGTAAGCCGTACCCTGATTGGATCAAGACGTTT
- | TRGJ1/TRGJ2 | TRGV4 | CATWVFNYYKKLF | TGTGCCACCTGGGTTTTTAACTATTATAAGAAACTCTTT
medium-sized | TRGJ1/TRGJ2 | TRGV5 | CATWDRYYKKLF | TGTGCCACCTGGGACAGATATTATAAGAAACTCTTT
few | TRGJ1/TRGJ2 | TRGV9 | CALWEPISGRKKLF | TGTGCCTTGTGGGAGCCAATTTCGGGGAGGAAGAAACTCTTT
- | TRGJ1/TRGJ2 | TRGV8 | CATWDISYKKLF | TGTGCCACCTGGGATATAAGTTATAAGAAACTCTTT
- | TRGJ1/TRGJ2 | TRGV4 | CATWETDYYKKLF | TGTGCCACCTGGGAGACGGATTATTATAAGAAACTCTTT
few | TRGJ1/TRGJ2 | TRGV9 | CALWEVTSSPYKKLF | TGTGCCTTGTGGGAGGTCACGTCTAGCCCCTATAAGAAACTCTTT
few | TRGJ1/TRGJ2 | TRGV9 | CALWEVHKAPYYKKLF | TGTGCCTTGTGGGAGGTCCACAAAGCCCCTTATTATAAGAAACTCTTT
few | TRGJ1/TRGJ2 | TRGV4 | CATWDGRLYKKLF | TGTGCCACCTGGGATGGGCGACTCTATAAGAAACTCTTT
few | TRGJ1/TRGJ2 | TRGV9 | CALWEVPMGYYKKLF | TGTGCCTTGTGGGAGGTCCCAATGGGATATTATAAGAAACTCTTT
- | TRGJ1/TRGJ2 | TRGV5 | CATWAGAYYKKLF | TGTGCCACCTGGGCCGGAGCATATTATAAGAAACTCTTT
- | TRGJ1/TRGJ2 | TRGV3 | CATWDRRLQGYKKLF | TGTGCCACCTGGGACAGGCGGCTTCAAGGTTATAAGAAACTCTTT
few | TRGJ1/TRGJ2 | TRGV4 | CATWDETEYYKKLF | TGTGCCACCTGGGATGAAACTGAGTATTATAAGAAACTCTTT
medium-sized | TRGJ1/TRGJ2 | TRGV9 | CALWEVDYKKLF | TGTGCCTTGTGGGAGGTGGACTATAAGAAACTCTTT
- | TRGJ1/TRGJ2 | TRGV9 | CALWGIRELF | TGTGCCTTGTGGGGGATTAGGGAACTCTTT
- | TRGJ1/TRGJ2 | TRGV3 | CATWPPGFLRVKLF | TGTGCCACCTGGCCCCCGGGGTTTTTGCGGGTGAAACTCTTT
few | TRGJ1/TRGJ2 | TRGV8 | CATWEAGLLF | TGTGCCACCTGGGAAGCGGGTTTACTCTTT
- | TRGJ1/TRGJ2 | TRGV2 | CATWDGYPYYKKLF | TGTGCCACCTGGGACGGTTACCCTTATTATAAGAAACTCTTT
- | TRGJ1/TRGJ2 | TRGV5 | CATWALYELF | TGTGCCACCTGGGCCCTGTATGAGCTCTTT
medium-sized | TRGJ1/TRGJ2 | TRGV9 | CALWEVQKLF | TGTGCCTTGTGGGAGGTGCAGAAACTCTTT
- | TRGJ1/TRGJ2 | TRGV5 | CATWEWKLF | TGTGCCACCTGGGAATGGAAACTCTTT